Listed below are T cell receptor beta chains from one sample, sequenced in a study of T cells after yellow fever vaccination. One entry per CDR3 protein results from TCRdb running MiXCR on the 5' RACE reads. Here the sample spans 450,000 to 650,000 distinct CDR3 sequences, around a fifth being singletons. The sequenced sample was PBMCs, obtained approximately 22 days after the first yellow fever vaccination. These receptors were collected from a man younger than 35 who received the YFV17D yellow fever vaccine. Each CDR3 is given with its conserved first and last residue. The order of the fields is D gene, clone size, J gene, V gene, CDR3 DNA, CDR3 protein. D genes are given only for firm matches. Clone size is stated in some rows and not others, as once, few, many or a class when expanded.

TRBD1 . TRBJ2-7 TRBV7-6 TGTGCCAGCAGCCCGAACACAGGGGCCCCAGTGAAGGGGGAGCAGTACTTC CASSPNTGAPVKGEQYF
. many TRBJ2-7 TRBV4-1 TGCGCCAGCAGCCGTGGGGGTTTGGGGGAGCAGTACTTC CASSRGGLGEQYF
. many TRBJ1-2 TRBV28 TGTGCCAGCAGTTCCTCTTCTTATGGCTACACCTTC CASSSSSYGYTF
TRBD2 . TRBJ2-1 TRBV6-2/TRBV6-3 TGTGCCAGCAGTTACTCGGGACTAGGGGTTAGAGGAGAGCAGTTCTTC CASSYSGLGVRGEQFF
. few TRBJ1-2 TRBV5-1 TGCGGGGCAGCTGGCTACACCTTC CGAAGYTF
. . TRBJ1-2 TRBV7-2 TGTGCCAGCAGCTTAGCGTTTCAGACGAGTGGCTACACCTTC CASSLAFQTSGYTF
TRBD2 few TRBJ2-5 TRBV28 TGTGCCAGCACCCTAGGGGCTAGCGGGGGGCCGGAGACCCAGTACTTC CASTLGASGGPETQYF
. few TRBJ2-3 TRBV3-1 TGTGCCAGCAGCCGCGGGACGGGGCAGGGATTATCAGATACGCAGTATTTT CASSRGTGQGLSDTQYF
. few TRBJ2-1 TRBV20-1 TGCAGTGCCCATTCCGCGACCCGCCTATTCAATGAGCAGTTCTTC CSAHSATRLFNEQFF
. . TRBJ1-5 TRBV7-2 TGTGCCAGCAGTTCCCAGGGGAGAGGCAATCAGCCCCAGCATTTT CASSSQGRGNQPQHF
. . TRBJ1-1 TRBV29-1 TGCAGCGTTGAATTACCGAAGAACACTGAAGCTTTCTTT CSVELPKNTEAFF
. . TRBJ1-4 TRBV6-5 TGTGCCAGCAGTTACCTAGGGTCAACTAATGAAAAACTGTTTTTT CASSYLGSTNEKLFF
TRBD2 few TRBJ2-3 TRBV5-1 TGCGCCAGCAGCGGAGGCGGGACTAGCCGTAGCACAGATACGCAGTATTTT CASSGGGTSRSTDTQYF
. . TRBJ1-3 TRBV5-1 TGCGCCAGCAGCTTCACCTCTGGAAACACCATATATTTT CASSFTSGNTIYF
TRBD1 few TRBJ2-5 TRBV24-1 TGTGCCACCAGTGACCCCAGGACAGGGTCGGAGACCCAGTACTTC CATSDPRTGSETQYF
. . TRBJ1-4 TRBV28 TGTGCCAGCAGTTTTCTGGCAGAGACGAATGAAAAACTGTTTTTT CASSFLAETNEKLFF
TRBD2 . TRBJ2-7 TRBV12-3/TRBV12-4 TGTGCCAGCAGTTCTCTAGCGGGGGGGCCCGACGAGCAGTACTTC CASSSLAGGPDEQYF
. few TRBJ2-4 TRBV20-1 TGCAGTGCGTTCTCTCCTCTAGCCAAAAACATTCAGTACTTC CSAFSPLAKNIQYF
. . TRBJ2-1 TRBV7-9 TGTGCCAGCAGCGTCGGACAAGACAATGAGCAGTTCTTC CASSVGQDNEQFF
. . TRBJ1-2 TRBV29-1 TGCAGCGTTGAAAGAAATCCAGACTATGGCTACACCTTC CSVERNPDYGYTF
. many TRBJ2-4 TRBV4-1 TGCGCCAGCAGCCAAGGGGTGTTACGGGGTAGGAACATTCAGTACTTC CASSQGVLRGRNIQYF
. . TRBJ1-1 TRBV20-1 TGCAGTGCTAGGAAGGAGGGGTTTACTGAAGCTTTCTTT CSARKEGFTEAFF
TRBD2 . TRBJ2-1 TRBV14 TGTGCCAGCAGCCAAGGGGCGGGGGATGAGCAGTTCTTC CASSQGAGDEQFF
. . TRBJ2-2 TRBV15 TGTGCCACCAGCTCTCCGAGGGGGAGGTTCTGGACCGGGGAGCTGTTTTTT CATSSPRGRFWTGELFF
. few TRBJ2-3 TRBV7-2 TGTGCCAGCAGGGACTGGGGGAGCACAGATACGCAGTATTTT CASRDWGSTDTQYF
. . TRBJ2-1 TRBV28 TGTGCCAGCAGTTTATCCCCCAGCGGGTACAATGAGCAGTTCTTC CASSLSPSGYNEQFF
. . TRBJ2-1 TRBV6-1 TGTGCCAGCAGTGAAAATCAGGAATACTTGTACAATGAGCAGTTCTTC CASSENQEYLYNEQFF
TRBD2 few TRBJ2-1 TRBV20-1 TGCAGTGTCTGGAGGGCGGGGGGTCTCAAGAATGAGCAGTTCTTC CSVWRAGGLKNEQFF
TRBD2 . TRBJ2-5 TRBV6-1 TGTGCCAGCAAACGGACTAGCGCTGGAGAGACCCAGTACTTC CASKRTSAGETQYF
. few TRBJ1-1 TRBV19 TGTGCCAGTAGGCCCGACCGCTACATGAACACTGAAGCTTTCTTT CASRPDRYMNTEAFF
. many TRBJ1-6 TRBV7-8 TGTGCCAGCAGCTTAGGGGCGAGGAATTCACCCCTCCACTTT CASSLGARNSPLHF
. once TRBJ1-5 TRBV12-3/TRBV12-4 TGTGCCAGCAGCAGAGAGGGTCGACAGCCCCAGCATTTT CASSREGRQPQHF
. . TRBJ2-1 TRBV5-1 TGCGCCAGCAGCCCGGAGATAGCGAGAAGCCGAGAGCAGTTCTTC CASSPEIARSREQFF
TRBD2 many TRBJ2-1 TRBV6-4 TGTGCCAGCAGTGAGACTAGCGGGGGGTACGATGAGCAGTTCTTC CASSETSGGYDEQFF
. . TRBJ1-4 TRBV4-2 TGTGCCAGCAGCCCCCCGGGGGGGCATGAAAAACTGTTTTTT CASSPPGGHEKLFF
. few TRBJ2-1 TRBV20-1 TGCAGTGCTAGAGATGGGACAAACAATGAGCAGTTCTTC CSARDGTNNEQFF
. . TRBJ1-6 TRBV6-2/TRBV6-3 TGTGCCAGCGGTAAACCGGGACATGATAATTCACCCCTCCACTTT CASGKPGHDNSPLHF
. . TRBJ2-7 TRBV14 TGTGCCAGCAGCCAAATCTCCTCGGGGACCGAGCAGTACTTC CASSQISSGTEQYF
TRBD1 . TRBJ1-2 TRBV19 TGTGCCAGTAGTAGGGACCCGGGACAGGACACCTTC CASSRDPGQDTF